This TCR beta chain comes out of a study of cytomegalovirus exposure and HLA in healthy donors. Study as a whole: Among roughly 180 million T cells, an earlier analysis found about 100 million unique TCR beta sequences. Tens of millions of unique TCRs from HLA-typed donors made up an early data release.

The study, taken as a whole, reports: Reported findings show TCR beta sequences accurately forecast HLA-A and HLA-B alleles in most subjects. HLA alleles showed associations with 15,000 to 20,000 TCR beta sequences in a later analysis, at a 0.05 false discovery rate.

This CDR3 contains 14 residues. Germline V lookup: CDR1 MNHEY, CDR2 SVGAGI. Trimming cost V 6 bases and J 7 bases, with 18 bases left between them. Details on this clone: Its antigen is unidentified.

The PCR contained 60 Vbeta and 13 Jbeta primers. Assay used: immunoSEQ multiplex PCR; TCRdb lists only in-frame clones, some missing. The sample lists 130,000 or so clones, roughly four fifths occurring once. The specimen sequenced was PBMCs. The chain joins TRBV6-5 to TRBJ1-2; D gene uncertain. The receptor comes from a man younger than 35 in good health and CMV-seropositive. The CDR3 DNA sequence: TGTGCCAGCAGGACGAGGGCTTCAGCGGGTGGCTACACCTTC. Translated: CASRTRASAGGYTF.